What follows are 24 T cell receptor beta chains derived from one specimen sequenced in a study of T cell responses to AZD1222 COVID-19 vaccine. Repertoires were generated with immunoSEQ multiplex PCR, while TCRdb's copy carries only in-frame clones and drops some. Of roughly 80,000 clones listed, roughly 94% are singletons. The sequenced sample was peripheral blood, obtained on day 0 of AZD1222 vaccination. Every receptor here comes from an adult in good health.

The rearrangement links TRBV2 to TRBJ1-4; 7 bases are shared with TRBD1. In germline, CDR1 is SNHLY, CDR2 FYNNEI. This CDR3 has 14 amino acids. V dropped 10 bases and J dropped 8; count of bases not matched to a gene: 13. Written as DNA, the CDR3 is TGTGCCACCCATCCGACAGGGCGTCGAGAAAAACTGTTTTTT. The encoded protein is CATHPTGRREKLFF.

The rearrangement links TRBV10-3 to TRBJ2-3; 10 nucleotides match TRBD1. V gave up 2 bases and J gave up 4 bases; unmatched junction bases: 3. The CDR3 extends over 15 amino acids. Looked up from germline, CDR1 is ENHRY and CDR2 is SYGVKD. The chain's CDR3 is CAISEGGQGADTQYF. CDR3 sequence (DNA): TGTGCCATCAGTGAGGGTGGACAGGGGGCAGATACGCAGTATTTT.

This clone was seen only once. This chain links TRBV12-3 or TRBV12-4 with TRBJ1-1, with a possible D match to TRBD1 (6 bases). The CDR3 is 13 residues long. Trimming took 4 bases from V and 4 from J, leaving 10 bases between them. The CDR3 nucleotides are TGTGCCAGCAGTTCCCCAGGGGTCACTGAAGCTTTCTTT. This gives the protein CASSSPGVTEAFF.

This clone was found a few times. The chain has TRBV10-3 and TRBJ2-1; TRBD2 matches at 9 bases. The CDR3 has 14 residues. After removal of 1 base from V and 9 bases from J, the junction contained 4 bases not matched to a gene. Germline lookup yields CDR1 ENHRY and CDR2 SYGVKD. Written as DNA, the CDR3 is TGTGCCATCAGTGAGTATGGCGGGAGGGCTGAGCAGTTCTTC. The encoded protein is CAISEYGGRAEQFF.

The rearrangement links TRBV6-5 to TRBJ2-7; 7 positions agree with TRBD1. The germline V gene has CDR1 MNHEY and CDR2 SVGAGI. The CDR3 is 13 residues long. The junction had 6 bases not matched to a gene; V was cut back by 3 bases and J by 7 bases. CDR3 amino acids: CASSYRTGREQYF. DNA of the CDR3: TGTGCCAGCAGTTATAGGACAGGTCGGGAGCAGTACTTC.

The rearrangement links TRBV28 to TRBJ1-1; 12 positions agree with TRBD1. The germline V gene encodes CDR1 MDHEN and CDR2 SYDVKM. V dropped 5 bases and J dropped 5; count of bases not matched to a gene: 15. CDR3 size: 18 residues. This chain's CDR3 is CASSLLPGQGAFITEAFF. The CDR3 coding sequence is TGTGCCAGCAGTCTCCTCCCGGGACAGGGGGCGTTTATTACTGAAGCTTTCTTT.

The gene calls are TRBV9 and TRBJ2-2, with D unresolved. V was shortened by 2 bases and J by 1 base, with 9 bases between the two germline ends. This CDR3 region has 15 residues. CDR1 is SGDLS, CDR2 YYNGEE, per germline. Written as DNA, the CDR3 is TGTGCCAGCAGCGTTGGACGGAGGAACACCGGGGAGCTGTTTTTT. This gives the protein CASSVGRRNTGELFF.

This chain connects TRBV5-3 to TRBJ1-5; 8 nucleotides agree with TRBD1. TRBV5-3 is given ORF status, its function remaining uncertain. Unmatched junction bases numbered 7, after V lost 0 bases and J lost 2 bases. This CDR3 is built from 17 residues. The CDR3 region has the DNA TGTGCCAGAAGCTTGGGCCCAGGGGGCGAGGGCAATCAGCCCCAGCATTTT. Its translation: CARSLGPGGEGNQPQHF.

The CDR3 DNA reads TGTGCCAGTAGCGAACAGCTAAACACTGAAGCTTTCTTT. Translating gives CASSEQLNTEAFF. The V gene is TRBV19, the J gene TRBJ1-1; D gene unclear. The germline V and J ends were trimmed by 6 bases and 2 bases, with 10 bases remaining between them. This CDR3 spans 13 amino acids. CDR1 is LNHDA, CDR2 SQIVND, per germline (reference sequence).

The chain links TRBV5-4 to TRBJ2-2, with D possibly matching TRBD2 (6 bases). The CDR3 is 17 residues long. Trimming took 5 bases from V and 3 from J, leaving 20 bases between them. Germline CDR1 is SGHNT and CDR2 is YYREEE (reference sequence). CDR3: CASSRPTAGSDTGELFF. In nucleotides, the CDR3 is TGTGCCAGCAGTCGGCCTACGGCGGGGTCGGACACCGGGGAGCTGTTTTTT.

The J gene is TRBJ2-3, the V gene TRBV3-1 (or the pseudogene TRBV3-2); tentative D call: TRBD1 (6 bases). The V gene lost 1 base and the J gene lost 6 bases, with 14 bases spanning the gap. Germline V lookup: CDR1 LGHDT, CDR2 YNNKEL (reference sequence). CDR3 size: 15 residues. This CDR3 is CASSQVVPGADTQYF. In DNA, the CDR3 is TGTGCCAGCAGCCAAGTTGTACCAGGGGCGGATACGCAGTATTTT.

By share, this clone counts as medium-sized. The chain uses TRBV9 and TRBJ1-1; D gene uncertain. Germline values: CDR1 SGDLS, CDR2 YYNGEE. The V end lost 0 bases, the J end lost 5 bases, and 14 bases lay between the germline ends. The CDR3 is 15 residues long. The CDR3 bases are TGTGCCAGCAGCGTAGATGACCTCCCGGGGACTGAAGCTTTCTTT. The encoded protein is CASSVDDLPGTEAFF.

For the CDR3, the DNA is TGTGCCAGCAGTAACGGGTACGAGCAGTACTTC. Protein sequence: CASSNGYEQYF. The chain couples TRBV6-4 to TRBJ2-7; no reliable D call. The CDR3 spans 11 residues. Germline V gene sequence: CDR1 MRHNA, CDR2 SNTAGT. V gave up 5 bases and J gave up 4 bases, with 6 bases separating them.

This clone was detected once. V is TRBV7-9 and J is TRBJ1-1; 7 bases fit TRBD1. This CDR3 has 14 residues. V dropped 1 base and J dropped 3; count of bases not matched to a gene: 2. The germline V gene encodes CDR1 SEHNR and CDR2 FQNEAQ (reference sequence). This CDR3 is CASSLGGGDTEAFF. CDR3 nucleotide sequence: TGTGCCAGCAGCTTAGGAGGGGGCGACACTGAAGCTTTCTTT.

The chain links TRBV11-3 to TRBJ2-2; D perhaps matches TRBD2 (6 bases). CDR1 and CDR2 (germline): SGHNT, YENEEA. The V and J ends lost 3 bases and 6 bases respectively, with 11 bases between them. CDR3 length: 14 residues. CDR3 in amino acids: CASSFGGEAGELFF. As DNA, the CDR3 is TGTGCCAGCAGCTTCGGGGGAGAGGCCGGGGAGCTGTTTTTT. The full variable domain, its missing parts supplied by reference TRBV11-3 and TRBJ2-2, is EAGVVQSPRYKIIEKKQPVAFWCNPISGHNTLYWYLQNLGQGPELLIRYENEEAVDDSQLPKDRFSAERLKGVDSTLKIQPAELGDSAVYLCASSFGGEAGELFFGEGSRLTVL.

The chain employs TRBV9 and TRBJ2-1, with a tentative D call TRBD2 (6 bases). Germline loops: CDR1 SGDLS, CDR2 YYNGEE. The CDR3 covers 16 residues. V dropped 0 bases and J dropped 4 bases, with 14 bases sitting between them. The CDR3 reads CASSVGGSGGYNEQFF. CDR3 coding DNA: TGTGCCAGCAGCGTAGGGGGCTCCGGGGGTTACAATGAGCAGTTCTTC.

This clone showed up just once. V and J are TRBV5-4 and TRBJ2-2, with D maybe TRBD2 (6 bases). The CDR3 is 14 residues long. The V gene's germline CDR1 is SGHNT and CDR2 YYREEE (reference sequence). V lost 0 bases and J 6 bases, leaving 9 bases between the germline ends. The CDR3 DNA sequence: TGTGCCAGCAGCTTGGGACTAGAAGCCGGGGAGCTGTTTTTT. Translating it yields CASSLGLEAGELFF.

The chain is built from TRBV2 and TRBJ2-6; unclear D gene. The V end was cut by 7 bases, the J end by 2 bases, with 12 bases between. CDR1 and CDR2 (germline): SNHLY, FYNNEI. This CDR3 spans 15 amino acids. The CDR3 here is CASTLRDPGANVLTF. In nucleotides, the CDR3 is TGTGCCAGCACCCTCCGTGACCCTGGGGCCAACGTCCTGACTTTC.

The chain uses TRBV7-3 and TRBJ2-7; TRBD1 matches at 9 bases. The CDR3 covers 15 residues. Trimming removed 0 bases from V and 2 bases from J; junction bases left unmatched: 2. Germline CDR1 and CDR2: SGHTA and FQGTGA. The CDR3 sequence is CASSLTGTGTYEQYF. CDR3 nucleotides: TGTGCCAGCAGCTTAACCGGGACAGGGACCTACGAGCAGTACTTC.

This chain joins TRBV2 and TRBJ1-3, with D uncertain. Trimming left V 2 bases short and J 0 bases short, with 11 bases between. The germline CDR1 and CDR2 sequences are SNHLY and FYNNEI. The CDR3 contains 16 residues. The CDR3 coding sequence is TGTGCCAGCAGTGAATTAAGGGCGATCTCTGGAAACACCATATATTTT. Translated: CASSELRAISGNTIYF.

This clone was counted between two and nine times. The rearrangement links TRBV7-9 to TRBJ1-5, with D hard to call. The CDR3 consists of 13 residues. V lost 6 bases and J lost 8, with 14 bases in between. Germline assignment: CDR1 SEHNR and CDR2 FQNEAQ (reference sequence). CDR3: CASRADGTEPQHF. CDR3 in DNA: TGTGCCAGCAGAGCGGACGGTACGGAGCCCCAGCATTTT.

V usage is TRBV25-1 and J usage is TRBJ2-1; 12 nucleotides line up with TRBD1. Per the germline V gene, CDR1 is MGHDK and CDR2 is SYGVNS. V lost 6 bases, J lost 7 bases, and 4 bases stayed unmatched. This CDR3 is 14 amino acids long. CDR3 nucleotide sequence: TGTGCCAGCAGGGGACAGGGGGCTGGAAATGAGCAGTTCTTC. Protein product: CASRGQGAGNEQFF.

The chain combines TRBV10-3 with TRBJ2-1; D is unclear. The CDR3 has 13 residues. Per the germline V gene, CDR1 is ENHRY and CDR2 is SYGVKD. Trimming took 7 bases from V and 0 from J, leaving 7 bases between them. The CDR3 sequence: CAITSSSYNEQFF. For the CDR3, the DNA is TGTGCCATCACCTCGAGCTCCTACAATGAGCAGTTCTTC.

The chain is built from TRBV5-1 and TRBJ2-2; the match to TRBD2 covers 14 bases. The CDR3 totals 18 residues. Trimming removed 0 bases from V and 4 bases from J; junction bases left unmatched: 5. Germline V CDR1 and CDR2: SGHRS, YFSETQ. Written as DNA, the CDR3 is TGCGCCAGCAGCTTGGCCGGGACTAGCGGGAGACCCACCGGGGAGCTGTTTTTT. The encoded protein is CASSLAGTSGRPTGELFF.